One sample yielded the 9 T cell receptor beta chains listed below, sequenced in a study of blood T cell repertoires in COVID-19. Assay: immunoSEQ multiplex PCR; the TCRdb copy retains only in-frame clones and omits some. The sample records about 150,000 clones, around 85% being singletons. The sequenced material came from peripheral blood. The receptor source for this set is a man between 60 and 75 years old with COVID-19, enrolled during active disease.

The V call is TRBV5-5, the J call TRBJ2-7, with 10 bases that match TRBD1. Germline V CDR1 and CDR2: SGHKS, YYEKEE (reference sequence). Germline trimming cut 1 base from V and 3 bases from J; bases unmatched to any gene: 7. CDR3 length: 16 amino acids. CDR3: CASSLRWDRGSYEQYF. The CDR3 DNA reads TGTGCCAGCAGCTTGCGCTGGGACAGGGGAAGCTACGAGCAGTACTTC.

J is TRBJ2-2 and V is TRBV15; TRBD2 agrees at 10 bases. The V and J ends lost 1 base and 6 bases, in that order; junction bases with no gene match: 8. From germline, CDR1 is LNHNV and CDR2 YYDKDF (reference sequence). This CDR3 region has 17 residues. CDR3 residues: CATSRGEREGIAGELFF. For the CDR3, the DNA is TGTGCCACCAGCAGAGGGGAGCGGGAGGGAATTGCCGGGGAGCTGTTTTTT.

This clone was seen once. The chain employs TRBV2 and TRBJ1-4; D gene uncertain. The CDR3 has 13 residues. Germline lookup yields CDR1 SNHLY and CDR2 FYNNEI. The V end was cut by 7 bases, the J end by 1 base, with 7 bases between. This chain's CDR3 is CASIFGTNEKLFF. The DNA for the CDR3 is TGTGCCAGCATATTCGGAACTAATGAAAAACTGTTTTTT.

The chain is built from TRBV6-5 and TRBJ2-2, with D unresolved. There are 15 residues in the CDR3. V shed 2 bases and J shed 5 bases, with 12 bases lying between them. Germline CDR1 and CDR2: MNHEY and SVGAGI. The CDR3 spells CASSYTRTETGELFF. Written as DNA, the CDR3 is TGTGCCAGCAGTTACACCCGAACAGAGACCGGGGAGCTGTTTTTT.

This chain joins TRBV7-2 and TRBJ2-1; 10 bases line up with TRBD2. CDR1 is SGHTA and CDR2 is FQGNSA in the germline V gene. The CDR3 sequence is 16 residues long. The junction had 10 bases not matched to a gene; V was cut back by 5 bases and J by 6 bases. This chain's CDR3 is CASSAASGSFFNEQFF. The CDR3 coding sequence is TGTGCCAGCAGCGCCGCTAGCGGGAGCTTTTTCAATGAGCAGTTCTTC.

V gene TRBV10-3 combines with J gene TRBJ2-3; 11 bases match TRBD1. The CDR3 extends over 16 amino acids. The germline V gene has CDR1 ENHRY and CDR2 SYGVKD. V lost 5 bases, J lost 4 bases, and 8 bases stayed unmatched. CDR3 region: CAISSRTGGNSDTQYF. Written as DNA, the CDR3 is TGTGCCATCAGTAGTCGGACAGGGGGCAACTCAGATACGCAGTATTTT.

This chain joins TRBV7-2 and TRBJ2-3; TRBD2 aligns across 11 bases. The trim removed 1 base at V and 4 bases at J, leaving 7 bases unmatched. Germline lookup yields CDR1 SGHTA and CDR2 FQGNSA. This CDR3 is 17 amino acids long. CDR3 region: CASSLGPLAGGSDTQYF. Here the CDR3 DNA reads TGTGCCAGCAGCTTAGGTCCCCTAGCGGGGGGTTCAGATACGCAGTATTTT.

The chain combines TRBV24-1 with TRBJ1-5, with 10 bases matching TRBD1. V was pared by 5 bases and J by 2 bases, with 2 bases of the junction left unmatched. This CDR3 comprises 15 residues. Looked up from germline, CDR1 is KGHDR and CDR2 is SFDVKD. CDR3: CATSGGTGGNQPQHF. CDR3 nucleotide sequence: TGTGCCACCAGTGGGGGGACAGGGGGCAATCAGCCCCAGCATTTT.

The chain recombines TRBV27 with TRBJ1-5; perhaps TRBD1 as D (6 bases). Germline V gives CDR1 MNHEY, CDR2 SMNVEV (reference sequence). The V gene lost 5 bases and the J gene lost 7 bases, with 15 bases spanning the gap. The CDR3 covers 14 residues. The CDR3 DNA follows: TGTGCCAGCAGTCCTAACAGGGCTGTACAGCCCCAGCATTTT. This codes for CASSPNRAVQPQHF.